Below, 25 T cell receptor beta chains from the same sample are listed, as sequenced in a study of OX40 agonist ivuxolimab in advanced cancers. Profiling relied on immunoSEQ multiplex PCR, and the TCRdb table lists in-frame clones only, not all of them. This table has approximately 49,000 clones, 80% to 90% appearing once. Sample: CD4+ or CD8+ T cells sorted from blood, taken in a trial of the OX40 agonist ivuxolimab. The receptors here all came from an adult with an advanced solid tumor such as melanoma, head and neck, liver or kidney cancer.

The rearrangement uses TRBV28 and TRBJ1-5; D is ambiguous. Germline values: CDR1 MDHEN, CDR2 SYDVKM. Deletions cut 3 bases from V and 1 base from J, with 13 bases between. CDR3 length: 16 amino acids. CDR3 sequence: CASSFDVPLSNQPQHF. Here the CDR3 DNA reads TGTGCCAGCAGTTTCGACGTCCCCTTGAGCAATCAGCCCCAGCATTTT.

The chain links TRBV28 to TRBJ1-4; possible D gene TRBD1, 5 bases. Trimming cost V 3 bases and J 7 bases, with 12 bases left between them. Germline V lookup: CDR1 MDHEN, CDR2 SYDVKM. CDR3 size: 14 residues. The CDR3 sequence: CASSFARGSEKLFF. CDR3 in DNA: TGTGCCAGCAGTTTCGCTAGGGGTTCTGAAAAACTGTTTTTT. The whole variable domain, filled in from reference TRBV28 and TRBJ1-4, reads DVKVTQSSRYLVKRTGEKVFLECVQDMDHENMFWYRQDPGLGLRLIYFSYDVKMKEKGDIPEGYSVSREKKERFSLILESASTNQTSMYLCASSFARGSEKLFFGSGTQLSVL.

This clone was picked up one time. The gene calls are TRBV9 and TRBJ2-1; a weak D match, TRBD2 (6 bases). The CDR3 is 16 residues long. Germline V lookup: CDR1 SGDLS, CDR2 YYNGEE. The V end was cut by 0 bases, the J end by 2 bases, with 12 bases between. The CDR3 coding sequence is TGTGCCAGCAGCGTAGAATCGGGGGATACCTACAATGAGCAGTTCTTC. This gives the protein CASSVESGDTYNEQFF.

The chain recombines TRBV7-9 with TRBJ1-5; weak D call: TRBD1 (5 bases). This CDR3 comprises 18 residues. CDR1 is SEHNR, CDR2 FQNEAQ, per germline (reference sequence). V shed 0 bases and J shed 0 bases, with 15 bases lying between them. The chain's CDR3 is CASSLAREGAGSNQPQHF. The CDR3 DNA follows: TGTGCCAGCAGCTTAGCGCGAGAAGGGGCGGGTAGCAATCAGCCCCAGCATTTT.

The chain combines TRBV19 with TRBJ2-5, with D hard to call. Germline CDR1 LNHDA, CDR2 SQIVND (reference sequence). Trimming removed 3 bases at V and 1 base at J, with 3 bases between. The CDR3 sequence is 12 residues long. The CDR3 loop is CASSMGQETQYF. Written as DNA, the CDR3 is TGTGCCAGTAGTATGGGCCAAGAGACCCAGTACTTC.

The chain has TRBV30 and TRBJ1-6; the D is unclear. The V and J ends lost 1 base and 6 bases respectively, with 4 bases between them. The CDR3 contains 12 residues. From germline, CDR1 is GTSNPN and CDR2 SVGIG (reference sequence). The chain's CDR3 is CAWSDPNSPLHF. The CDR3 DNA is TGTGCCTGGAGTGACCCTAATTCACCCCTCCACTTT.

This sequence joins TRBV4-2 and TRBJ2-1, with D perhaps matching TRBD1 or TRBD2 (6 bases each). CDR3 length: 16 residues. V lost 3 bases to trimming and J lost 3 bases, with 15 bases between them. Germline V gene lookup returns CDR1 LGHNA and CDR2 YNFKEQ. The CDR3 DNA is TGTGCCAGCAGCCAGGGGCGGGACATCTACTACAATGAGCAGTTCTTC. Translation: CASSQGRDIYYNEQFF.

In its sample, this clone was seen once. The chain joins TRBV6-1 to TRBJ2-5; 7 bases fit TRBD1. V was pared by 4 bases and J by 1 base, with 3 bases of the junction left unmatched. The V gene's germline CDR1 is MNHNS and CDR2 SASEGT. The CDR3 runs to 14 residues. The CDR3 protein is CASSVGQAQETQYF. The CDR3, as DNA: TGTGCCAGCAGTGTCGGACAGGCCCAAGAGACCCAGTACTTC.

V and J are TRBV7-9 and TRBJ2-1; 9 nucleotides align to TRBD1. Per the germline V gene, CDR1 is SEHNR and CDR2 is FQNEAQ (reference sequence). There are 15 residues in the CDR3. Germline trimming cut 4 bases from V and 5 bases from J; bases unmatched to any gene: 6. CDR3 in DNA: TGTGCCAGCAGCTCACAGGGGGCCGTGGACAATGAGCAGTTCTTC. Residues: CASSSQGAVDNEQFF. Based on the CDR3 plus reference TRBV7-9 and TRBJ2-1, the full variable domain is DTGVSQNPRHKITKRGQNVTFRCDPISEHNRLYWYRQTLGQGPEFLTYFQNEAQLEKSRLLSDRFSAERPKGSFSTLEIQRTEQGDSAMYLCASSSQGAVDNEQFFGPGTRLTVL.

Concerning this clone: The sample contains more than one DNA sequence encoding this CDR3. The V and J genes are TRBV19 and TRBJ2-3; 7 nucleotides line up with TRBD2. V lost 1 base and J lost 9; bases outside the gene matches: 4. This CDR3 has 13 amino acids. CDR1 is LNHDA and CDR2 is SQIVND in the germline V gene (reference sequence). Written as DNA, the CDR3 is TGTGCCAGTAGTATAGGAGAGCGGGACACGCAGTATTTT. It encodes CASSIGERDTQYF.

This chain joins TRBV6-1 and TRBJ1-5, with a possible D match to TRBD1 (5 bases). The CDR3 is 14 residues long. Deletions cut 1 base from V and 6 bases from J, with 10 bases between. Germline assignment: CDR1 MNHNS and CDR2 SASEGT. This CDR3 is CASSEEGRRQPQHF. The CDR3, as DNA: TGTGCCAGCAGTGAAGAGGGACGCCGTCAGCCCCAGCATTTT.

The CDR3 DNA is TGTGCCAGCAGCTTGTGGCGACAGGGCAACACCGGGGAGCTGTTTTTT. Translated, it gives CASSLWRQGNTGELFF. The chain recombines TRBV5-4 with TRBJ2-2, with 7 bases that match TRBD1. CDR1 is SGHNT, CDR2 YYREEE, per germline (reference sequence). Trimming cost V 1 base and J 2 bases; bases outside gene matches: 5. This CDR3 contains 16 residues.

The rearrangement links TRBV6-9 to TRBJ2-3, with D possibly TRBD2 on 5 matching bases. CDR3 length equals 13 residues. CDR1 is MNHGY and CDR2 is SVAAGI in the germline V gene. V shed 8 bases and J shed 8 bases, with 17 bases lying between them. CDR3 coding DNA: TGTGCCAGCCGCCGGAGGATCTGGGGTACGCAGTATTTT. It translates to CASRRRIWGTQYF.

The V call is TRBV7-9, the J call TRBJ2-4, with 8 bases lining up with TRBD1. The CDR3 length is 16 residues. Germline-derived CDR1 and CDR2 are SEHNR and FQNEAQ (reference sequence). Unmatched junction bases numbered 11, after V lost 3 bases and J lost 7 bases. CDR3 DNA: TGTGCCAGCAGCTTCGAGGGACAGGCCCAAGGGAACATTCAGTACTTC. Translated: CASSFEGQAQGNIQYF.

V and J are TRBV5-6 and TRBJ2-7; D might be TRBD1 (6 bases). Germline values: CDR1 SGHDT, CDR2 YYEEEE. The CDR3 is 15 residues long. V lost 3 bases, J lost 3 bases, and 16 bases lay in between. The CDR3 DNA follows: TGTGCCAGCAGCTACCGGCAGGGGAATAGCTACGAGCAGTACTTC. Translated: CASSYRQGNSYEQYF.

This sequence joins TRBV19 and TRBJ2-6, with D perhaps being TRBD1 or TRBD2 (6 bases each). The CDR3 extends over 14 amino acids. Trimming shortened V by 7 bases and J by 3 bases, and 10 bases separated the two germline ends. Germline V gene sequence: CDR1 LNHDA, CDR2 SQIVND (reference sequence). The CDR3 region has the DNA TGTGCCAGTAAAGGGGGGCTTGGGGCCAACGTCCTGACTTTC. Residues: CASKGGLGANVLTF.

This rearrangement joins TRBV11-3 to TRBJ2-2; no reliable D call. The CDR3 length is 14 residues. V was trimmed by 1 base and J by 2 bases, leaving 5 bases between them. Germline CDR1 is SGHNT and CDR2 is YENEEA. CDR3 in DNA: TGTGCCAGCAGCTTAGCGGCCAACACCGGGGAGCTGTTTTTT. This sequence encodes CASSLAANTGELFF.

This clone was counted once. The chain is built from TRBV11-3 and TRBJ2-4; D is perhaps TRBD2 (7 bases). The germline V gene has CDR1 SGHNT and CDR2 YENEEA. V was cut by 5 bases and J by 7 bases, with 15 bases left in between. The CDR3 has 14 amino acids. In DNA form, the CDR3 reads TGTGCCAGCAGCGACGCCCGGGGGGCGAACATTCAGTACTTC. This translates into CASSDARGANIQYF.

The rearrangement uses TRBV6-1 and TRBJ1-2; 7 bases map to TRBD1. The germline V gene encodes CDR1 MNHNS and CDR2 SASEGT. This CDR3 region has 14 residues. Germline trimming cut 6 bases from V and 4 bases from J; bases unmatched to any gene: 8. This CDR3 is CASRSRGQVYGYTF. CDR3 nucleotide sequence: TGTGCCAGCAGATCTAGGGGGCAGGTCTATGGCTACACCTTC.

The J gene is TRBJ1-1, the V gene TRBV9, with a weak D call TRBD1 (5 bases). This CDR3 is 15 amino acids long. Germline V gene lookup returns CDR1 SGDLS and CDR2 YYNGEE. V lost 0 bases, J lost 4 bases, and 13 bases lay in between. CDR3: CASSVGPGGGTEAFF. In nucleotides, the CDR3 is TGTGCCAGCAGCGTAGGGCCCGGGGGTGGCACTGAAGCTTTCTTT. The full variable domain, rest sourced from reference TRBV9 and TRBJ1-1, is DSGVTQTPKHLITATGQRVTLRCSPRSGDLSVYWYQQSLDQGLQFLIQYYNGEERAKGNILERFSAQQFPDLHSELNLSSLELGDSALYFCASSVGPGGGTEAFFGQGTRLTVV.

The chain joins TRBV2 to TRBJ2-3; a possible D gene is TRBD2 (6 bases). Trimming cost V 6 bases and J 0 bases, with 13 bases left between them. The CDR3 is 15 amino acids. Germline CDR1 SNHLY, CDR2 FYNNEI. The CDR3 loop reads CASSPRGFSTDTQYF. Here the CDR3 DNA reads TGTGCCAGCAGCCCTCGGGGGTTTAGCACAGATACGCAGTATTTT.

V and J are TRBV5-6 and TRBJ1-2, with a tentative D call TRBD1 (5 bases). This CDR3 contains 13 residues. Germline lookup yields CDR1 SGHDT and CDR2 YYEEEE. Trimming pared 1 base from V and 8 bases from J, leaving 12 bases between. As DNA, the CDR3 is TGTGCCAGCAGCTTGAGAGGGGCGCGAGGCTACACCTTC. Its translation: CASSLRGARGYTF.

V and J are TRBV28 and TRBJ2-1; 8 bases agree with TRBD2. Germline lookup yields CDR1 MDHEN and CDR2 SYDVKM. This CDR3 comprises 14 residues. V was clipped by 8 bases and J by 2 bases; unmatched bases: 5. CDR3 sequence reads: CASHNSGAYNEQFF. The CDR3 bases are TGTGCCAGCCACAATAGCGGGGCCTACAATGAGCAGTTCTTC.

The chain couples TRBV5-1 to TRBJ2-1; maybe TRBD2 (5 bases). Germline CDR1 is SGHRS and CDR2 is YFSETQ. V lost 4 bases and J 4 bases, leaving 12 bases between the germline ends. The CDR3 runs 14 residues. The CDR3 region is CASSASGVYNEQFF. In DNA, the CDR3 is TGCGCCAGCAGCGCGTCCGGGGTTTACAATGAGCAGTTCTTC.

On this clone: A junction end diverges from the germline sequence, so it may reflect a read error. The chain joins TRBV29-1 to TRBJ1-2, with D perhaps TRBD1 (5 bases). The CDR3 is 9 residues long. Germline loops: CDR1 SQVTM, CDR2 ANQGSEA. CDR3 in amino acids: CSVTRDGKF. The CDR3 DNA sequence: TGCAGCGTAACCCGGGACGGCAAATTC.